This is a list of T cell receptor beta chains from one sample in a study of blood T cell repertoires in COVID-19. The protocol was immunoSEQ multiplex PCR, while the TCRdb copy is restricted to in-frame clones and leaves out a portion. In the table there are about 81,000 clones, roughly 91% of which are singletons. The specimen was peripheral blood. These TCRs come from a woman aged 50 to 60 in a cohort sampled during active COVID-19. Both conserved end residues are part of each CDR3. A D gene is named only where the DNA matches it firmly. Where a row states a size, it is once, few, many or the class of an expanded clone; other rows omit it.

size	D	J	V	DNA	CDR3
NA	TRBD2	TRBJ2-1	TRBV10-2	TGCGCCAGCAGTTTGAGCGGGAGGGCCGATGAGCAGTTCTTC	CASSLSGRADEQFF
once	NA	TRBJ2-7	TRBV12-5	TGTGCTAGTGCCCCTGGCGGGCCCTACGAGCAGTACTTC	CASAPGGPYEQYF
NA	NA	TRBJ2-2	TRBV2	TGTGCCAGCATTCGGAGGACGAACACCGGGGAGCTGTTTTTT	CASIRRTNTGELFF
NA	NA	TRBJ1-1	TRBV27	TGTGCCAGCAGTTTATCCCGGAACACTGAAGCTTTCTTT	CASSLSRNTEAFF
NA	TRBD2	TRBJ2-2	TRBV5-1	TGCGCCAGCAGCCTACCTACTAGCGGGAGGGCCCGTGGGTCTTCCGGGGAGCTGTTTTTT	CASSLPTSGRARGSSGELFF
NA	NA	TRBJ1-2	TRBV15	TGTGCCACCAGCAGAGATTTGGGGGGGTTTTATGGCTACACCTTC	CATSRDLGGFYGYTF
NA	NA	TRBJ2-2	TRBV29-1	TGCAGCGTTGTTAAGGGAGAATCGAACACCGGGGAGCTGTTTTTT	CSVVKGESNTGELFF
NA	TRBD1	TRBJ1-5	TRBV2	TGTGCCAGCATGGCAGGGGGCAGGGAACAGCCCCAGCATTTT	CASMAGGREQPQHF
NA	NA	TRBJ2-7	TRBV29-1	TGCAGCGTTGAACTAGCGCCTTGGGAGCAGTACTTC	CSVELAPWEQYF
NA	TRBD1	TRBJ1-5	TRBV9	TGTGCCAGCAGCATTGGGACAGGCTACAATCAGCCCCAGCATTTT	CASSIGTGYNQPQHF
NA	NA	TRBJ2-3	TRBV13	TGTGCCAGCAGCTTACGGTCCGATACGCAGTATTTT	CASSLRSDTQYF
NA	TRBD2	TRBJ2-1	TRBV2	TGTGCCACCACTAGCGGACCCCGGGTTGGGCAGTTCTTC	CATTSGPRVGQFF
NA	TRBD1	TRBJ2-3	TRBV11-3	TGTGCCAGCAGCCCCCGTCGACAGGGGAGCACAGATACGCAGTATTTT	CASSPRRQGSTDTQYF
NA	NA	TRBJ1-5	TRBV6-5	TGTGCCAGCAAACTGGGCACCAATCAGCCCCAGCATTTT	CASKLGTNQPQHF
NA	NA	TRBJ2-2	TRBV24-1	TGTGCCACCAGTGATCCCGGGGGTCCCGGGGAGCTGTTTTTT	CATSDPGGPGELFF
NA	NA	TRBJ2-7	TRBV9	TGTGCCAGCAGCGTAGGGGACACCTCCTACGAGCAGTACTTC	CASSVGDTSYEQYF
NA	NA	TRBJ2-7	TRBV18	TGTGCCAGCTCACCCCTCCCGCAGGGGTCCTACGAGCAGTACTTC	CASSPLPQGSYEQYF
NA	TRBD1	TRBJ1-3	TRBV6-1	TGTGCCAGCAGTGAAGAGGCAGGGGGCTCTGGAAACACCATATATTTT	CASSEEAGGSGNTIYF
NA	NA	TRBJ1-4	TRBV5-1	TGCGCCAGCAGCTTGGCAATGGGGGCGGCTAATGAAAAACTGTTTTTT	CASSLAMGAANEKLFF
NA	TRBD2	TRBJ2-1	TRBV9	TGTGCCAGCAGCGAGACTAGCGGGGGGGCATTTGGTAATGAGCAGTTCTTC	CASSETSGGAFGNEQFF
NA	TRBD1	TRBJ2-7	TRBV18	TGTGCCAGCTCCCAAGACAGGGGGCAATACGAGCAGTACTTC	CASSQDRGQYEQYF
NA	NA	TRBJ1-4	TRBV5-1	TGCGCCAGCAGCTTGAGGGGCAGCTCAAATGAAAAACTGTTTTTT	CASSLRGSSNEKLFF
NA	TRBD1	TRBJ2-7	TRBV6-5	TGTGCCAGCACCCCCTCGACAGGGACCCAGGCGGAGCAGTACTTC	CASTPSTGTQAEQYF
NA	NA	TRBJ1-3	TRBV11-3	TGTGCCAGCAGCTTAGGTGGTGGCGGATCCTCTGGAAACACCATATATTTT	CASSLGGGGSSGNTIYF
NA	NA	TRBJ2-7	TRBV14	TGTGCCAGCAGCCATCAGGGAAGCTACGAGCAGTACTTC	CASSHQGSYEQYF
once	TRBD2	TRBJ2-3	TRBV19	TGTGCCAGTACAGCGGGATGGGGCACAGATACGCAGTATTTT	CASTAGWGTDTQYF
NA	NA	TRBJ2-4	TRBV3-1/TRBV3-2	TGTGCCAGCAGCCAAGGTATAGCCAAAAACATTCAGTACTTC	CASSQGIAKNIQYF
NA	TRBD1	TRBJ2-3	TRBV7-8	TGTGCCAGCAGCTCAGACAGGGGAAGAGCAGATACGCAGTATTTT	CASSSDRGRADTQYF
NA	NA	TRBJ2-6	TRBV3-1/TRBV3-2	TGTGCCAGCAGCTTTTTCCGGCCGGGACACTTAACCTCTGGGGCCAACGTCCTGACTTTC	CASSFFRPGHLTSGANVLTF
NA	TRBD1	TRBJ2-3	TRBV6-5	TGTGCCAGCAAGGAGGCAGGGGGCTCGGATACGCAGTATTTT	CASKEAGGSDTQYF
NA	NA	TRBJ1-1	TRBV5-4	TGTGCCAGCAGCCCAACTGTTAGACGAGGAGCTGAAGCTTTCTTT	CASSPTVRRGAEAFF
once	TRBD1	TRBJ2-2	TRBV27	TGTGCCAGCAGGAAGCAGGGGGTTGGCGCCGGGGAGCTGTTTTTT	CASRKQGVGAGELFF
few	NA	TRBJ1-5	TRBV2	TGTGCCAGTGGGGGGGGAGGAGGTCAGCCCCAGCATTTT	CASGGGGGQPQHF